This TCR beta chain comes out of a study of blood T cells in healthy people across ages. V dropped 5 bases and J dropped 4; count of bases not matched to a gene: 2. The CDR3 covers 13 residues. The germline V gene encodes CDR1 SGHRS and CDR2 YFSETQ. PBMCs, at least 7 million per sample, were isolated. A second PCR, run for roughly 7 to 11 cycles, used a sample-barcoded 5' primer plus a J-beta primer mix. MiXCR, run by TCRdb on the 5' RACE reads, gives a single entry per CDR3 protein. This table holds about 1,800,000 distinct CDR3 sequences, 28% found once. Material: blood. The TCR comes from a woman aged 30 to 39 in good health. The rearrangement joins TRBV5-1 to TRBJ2-3, with 9 bases matching TRBD2. The CDR3, as DNA: TGCGCCAGCAGGCGGGAGGGCGCAGATACGCAGTATTTT. Translated: CASRREGADTQYF.